This TCR beta chain derives from a study of shared clonotypes between healthy human individuals. The overall study: Donors consisted of a couple of women and a few men between 18 and 49. Overall study results and limits: Naive CD4 clonotype sharing across several donors was 4.5% to 6%.

Each sorted subset replicate got 200 ng genomic DNA, 25,000 to 35,000 genomes. TCRdb's table, derived via immunoSEQ multiplex PCR, lists solely in-frame clones and lacks some. The table has some 1,400,000 clones, more than 95% seen once; the top ten hold 1.2%. V lost 1 base to trimming and J lost 4 bases, with 10 bases between them. Per the germline V gene, CDR1 is SEHNR and CDR2 is FQNEAQ (reference sequence). The CDR3 loop spans 14 amino acids. With regard to this clone: Its antigen remains unknown.

The chain uses TRBV7-9 and TRBJ1-1; the D gene is possibly TRBD1 (6 bases). The material sequenced was naive CD4+ T cells sorted from blood. Subset defined: CD45RA+ positively selected. The TCR sequence derives from a man between 25 and 39 years old in good health. In nucleotides, the CDR3 is TGTGCCAGCAGCTTAGGGTCAGGGGTCACTGAAGCTTTCTTT. Its translation: CASSLGSGVTEAFF.